Below are 23 T cell receptor beta chains sequenced from a single sample in a study of Graves' ophthalmopathy and Graves' hyperthyroidism. RNA transcripts provided the template for amplifying TCR beta CDR3 regions. The workflow started with a first-round RT-PCR run with HTBI primers and then moved on to a second-round multiplex PCR. From the multiplex PCR reads, TCRdb called clonotypes with MiXCR, one entry per CDR3 protein. This sample has about 210,000 distinct CDR3 sequences, with under 30% found just once. The sample was peripheral blood. Receptors originate from a man over 45 with Graves' ophthalmopathy.

At least ten counts were recorded for this clonotype. The DNA of the CDR3 is TGTGCCAGCAGCTTAGGGGTGCAAAACAAGGAAGCTTTCTTT. This translates into CASSLGVQNKEAFF. This chain uses TRBV13 with TRBJ1-1; D is unclear. The length of the CDR3 is 14 residues. Looked up from germline, CDR1 is PRHDT and CDR2 is FYEKMQ (reference sequence). V was cut by 0 bases and J by 8 bases, with 13 bases left in between.

This clonotype was observed a single time. This chain links TRBV6-1 with TRBJ1-2; 7 nucleotides align to TRBD1. Looked up from germline, CDR1 is MNHNS and CDR2 is SASEGT. Losses at the gene ends were 6 bases for V and 4 bases for J; bases not matched to a gene: 14. This CDR3 has 16 amino acids. The CDR3 is CASSDLLTGTAYGYTF. DNA of the CDR3: TGTGCCAGCAGCGACCTACTAACCGGGACAGCCTATGGCTACACCTTC.

This sequence joins TRBV18 and TRBJ2-6; weak D call: TRBD1 (6 bases). In germline, CDR1 is KGHSH, CDR2 LQKENI. V was cut by 2 bases and J by 6 bases, with 20 bases left in between. The CDR3 totals 18 residues. The CDR3 coding sequence is TGTGCCAGCTCACCAAGATCAGGACAGTCCATCTTGGCCAACGTCCTGACTTTC. Amino acids: CASSPRSGQSILANVLTF.

On this clonotype: At one boundary the junction diverges from the germline segment, which might be a read error. The gene calls are TRBV5-1 and TRBJ2-7; perhaps TRBD2 as D (6 bases). Per the germline V gene, CDR1 is SGHRS and CDR2 is YFSETQ. CDR3 length: 17 amino acids. CDR3 sequence reads: CASSSIGQRAGTYEQYF. DNA of the CDR3: TGTGCCAGCAGCTCTATCGGTCAGCGGGCGGGAACCTACGAGCAGTACTTC.

The chain couples TRBV5-1 to TRBJ2-4; 7 nucleotides match TRBD2. V shed 0 bases, J shed 3 bases, and the junction held 6 bases outside the gene matches. Germline CDR1 and CDR2: SGHRS and YFSETQ. There are 16 residues in the CDR3. CDR3 amino acids: CASSLGAGNHKNIQYF. Here the CDR3 DNA reads TGCGCCAGCAGCTTGGGAGCGGGAAATCACAAAAACATTCAGTACTTC.

In its sample, this clonotype was seen a few times. The rearrangement uses TRBV12-3 or TRBV12-4 and TRBJ1-1, with D possibly matching TRBD1 (5 bases). The CDR3 contains 12 residues. V was cut by 5 bases and J by 7 bases, with 11 bases left in between. In nucleotides, the CDR3 is TGTGCCAGCAGTAATGGGGGTTTTGAAGCTTTCTTT. Protein sequence: CASSNGGFEAFF.

This clonotype was seen ten or more times. V and J are TRBV7-2 and TRBJ1-1, with D possibly TRBD1 on 5 matching bases. Germline loops: CDR1 SGHTA, CDR2 FQGNSA. The CDR3 spans 15 residues. Trimming cost V 5 bases and J 0 bases, with 13 bases left between them. Here the CDR3 reads CASSPATEMNTEAFF. CDR3 in DNA: TGTGCCAGCAGCCCAGCGACAGAAATGAACACTGAAGCTTTCTTT. The full variable domain, with the rest looked up from reference TRBV7-2 and TRBJ1-1, is GAGVSQSPSNKVTEKGKDVELRCDPISGHTALYWYRQSLGQGLEFLIYFQGNSAPDKSGLPSDRFSAERTGGSVSTLTIQRTQQEDSAVYLCASSPATEMNTEAFFGQGTRLTVV.

As DNA, the CDR3 is TGTGCCAGCAGCTCCCCGGGGAATCCGAGCTCCTACGAGCAGTACTTC. It is translated as CASSSPGNPSSYEQYF. The chain is built from TRBV11-2 and TRBJ2-7, with a possible D match to TRBD2 (5 bases). The CDR3 consists of 16 residues. The V and J ends lost 4 bases and 0 bases respectively, with 16 bases between them. The V gene's germline CDR1 is SGHAT and CDR2 FQNNGV.

The chain recombines TRBV6-5 with TRBJ1-5, with 7 bases lining up with TRBD1. V dropped 4 bases and J dropped 4; count of bases not matched to a gene: 7. The CDR3 extends over 15 amino acids. Per germline, CDR1 MNHEY and CDR2 SVGAGI. The CDR3 DNA reads as TGTGCCAGCAGTTCCGGACAGGTTCCAAATCAGCCCCAGCATTTT. This encodes CASSSGQVPNQPQHF.

This clonotype has more than one count but fewer than ten. DNA of the CDR3: TGTGCTAGTGTTCGGAACACTGAAGCTTTCTTT. Its translation is CASVRNTEAFF. V usage is TRBV12-5 and J usage is TRBJ1-1, with D unclear. V was cut by 7 bases and J by 1 base, with 4 bases left in between. The CDR3 totals 11 residues. Germline CDR1 is LGHNT and CDR2 is FRNRAP.

The genes are TRBV28 and TRBJ2-7; D remains unclear. Germline CDR1 MDHEN, CDR2 SYDVKM. Trimming took off 1 base at V and 9 bases at J, with 13 bases between the two ends. The CDR3 extends over 13 amino acids. CDR3 residues: CASSLFIGLRQYF. CDR3 DNA sequence: TGTGCCAGCAGTTTATTTATAGGGTTACGGCAGTACTTC.

This chain uses TRBV19 with TRBJ2-2; D gene unclear. V was pared by 5 bases and J by 4 bases, with 5 bases between. Germline-derived CDR1 and CDR2 are LNHDA and SQIVND (reference sequence). The length of the CDR3 is 12 residues. In nucleotides, the CDR3 is TGTGCCAGTAGTTTTACCACCGGGGAGCTGTTTTTT. Translated: CASSFTTGELFF.

Ten or more counts support this clonotype. V is TRBV12-3 or TRBV12-4 and J is TRBJ2-7; TRBD2 matches 12 bases. CDR3 length: 14 residues. The J segment lost 4 bases and the V segment lost 6 bases, leaving 4 bases of the junction unmatched. CDR3 nucleotide sequence: TGTGCCAGCAGCCCAGGACTAGCGGGATACGAGCAGTACTTC. Protein sequence: CASSPGLAGYEQYF.

CDR3 protein: CAWSSILASPLHF. For the CDR3, the DNA is TGTGCCTGGAGTTCCATTCTTGCCTCACCCCTCCACTTT. J is TRBJ1-6 and V is TRBV30; the D is unclear. CDR3 length: 13 residues. V dropped 2 bases and J dropped 10 bases, with 12 bases sitting between them. Looked up from germline, CDR1 is GTSNPN and CDR2 is SVGIG (reference sequence).

The sample holds many counts of this clonotype. The chain employs TRBV4-1 and TRBJ2-5; D perhaps matches TRBD1 (6 bases). Per germline, CDR1 MGHRA and CDR2 YSYEKL. V shed 2 bases and J shed 4 bases, with 17 bases lying between them. The CDR3 has 16 amino acids. Written as DNA, the CDR3 is TGCGCCAGCAGCCAACTCGTCAGGGGATCATCAGAGACCCAGTACTTC. This codes for CASSQLVRGSSETQYF.

The count of this clonotype is one. The V and J genes are TRBV6-1 and TRBJ1-5; tentative D call: TRBD1 (5 bases). Germline V gene sequence: CDR1 MNHNS, CDR2 SASEGT. CDR3 size: 13 residues. The V and J ends lost 8 bases and 3 bases respectively, with 11 bases between them. CDR3 nucleotide sequence: TGTGCCAGCGGGGCACGGTACAATCAGCCCCAGCATTTT. Encoded protein: CASGARYNQPQHF.

V and J are TRBV6-2 or TRBV6-3 and TRBJ2-2; maybe TRBD2 (6 bases). V was clipped by 6 bases and J by 1 base, with 18 bases between them. Germline loops: CDR1 MNHEY, CDR2 SVGEGT. The CDR3 loop spans 17 amino acids. The CDR3: CASSQDARGMNTGELFF. Here the CDR3 DNA reads TGTGCCAGCAGCCAAGATGCCCGGGGGATGAACACCGGGGAGCTGTTTTTT.

This clonotype showed up many times. V usage is TRBV9 and J usage is TRBJ2-5; D possibly corresponds to TRBD2 (6 bases). Germline CDR1 is SGDLS and CDR2 is YYNGEE. V gave up 4 bases and J gave up 0 bases, with 10 bases separating them. This CDR3 contains 14 residues. The CDR3 DNA sequence: TGTGCCAGCAGCCCAGGACTAAACCAAGAGACCCAGTACTTC. It encodes CASSPGLNQETQYF.

Ten or more counts support this clonotype. The rearrangement links TRBV11-2 to TRBJ1-1, with D uncertain. The CDR3 consists of 14 residues. Trimming removed 0 bases at V and 1 base at J, with 6 bases between. Per germline, CDR1 SGHAT and CDR2 FQNNGV. CDR3 loop: CASSLEPGNTEAFF. CDR3 bases: TGTGCCAGCAGCTTAGAACCTGGGAACACTGAAGCTTTCTTT. Drawing the rest from reference TRBV11-2 and TRBJ1-1, the complete variable domain is EAGVAQSPRYKIIEKRQSVAFWCNPISGHATLYWYQQILGQGPKLLIQFQNNGVVDDSQLPKDRFSAERLKGVDSTLKIQPAKLEDSAVYLCASSLEPGNTEAFFGQGTRLTVV.

The gene calls are TRBV6-1 and TRBJ2-4; TRBD2 agrees at 13 bases. With V trimmed by 6 bases and J by 8 bases, 13 bases remained unmatched. CDR3 length: 17 residues. Germline assignment: CDR1 MNHNS and CDR2 SASEGT. CDR3 region: CASRGAGLAGSGDIQYF. CDR3 sequence (DNA): TGTGCCAGCAGGGGAGCGGGACTAGCGGGGTCGGGGGACATTCAGTACTTC.

Many counts were recorded for this clonotype. The chain uses TRBV5-1 and TRBJ2-7; possibly TRBD1 for D (6 bases). Germline V gives CDR1 SGHRS, CDR2 YFSETQ. CDR3 length: 12 residues. Trimming took off 4 bases at V and 5 bases at J, with 10 bases between the two ends. In DNA form, the CDR3 reads TGCGCCAGCAGCCCACAGGGAAACGAGCAGTACTTC. Amino acid sequence: CASSPQGNEQYF.

The sample holds many counts of this clonotype. The V and J genes are TRBV20-1 and TRBJ2-7; TRBD1 might be the D (6 bases). Germline-derived CDR1 and CDR2 are DFQATT and SNEGSKA (reference sequence). This CDR3 has 14 amino acids. Trimming stripped 6 bases from V and 0 bases from J, with 15 bases between. The CDR3 coding sequence is TGCAGTGCGAGCGACAGGTCCCTCTCCTACGAGCAGTACTTC. This codes for CSASDRSLSYEQYF.

This clonotype was counted ten times or more. The rearrangement joins TRBV25-1 to TRBJ2-2; D unclear. Per germline, CDR1 MGHDK and CDR2 SYGVNS. Trimming shortened V by 3 bases and J by 6 bases, and 8 bases separated the two germline ends. This CDR3 is 13 amino acids long. The CDR3 is CASSDFLAGELFF. The CDR3 coding sequence is TGTGCCAGCAGTGATTTTCTAGCCGGGGAGCTGTTTTTT.